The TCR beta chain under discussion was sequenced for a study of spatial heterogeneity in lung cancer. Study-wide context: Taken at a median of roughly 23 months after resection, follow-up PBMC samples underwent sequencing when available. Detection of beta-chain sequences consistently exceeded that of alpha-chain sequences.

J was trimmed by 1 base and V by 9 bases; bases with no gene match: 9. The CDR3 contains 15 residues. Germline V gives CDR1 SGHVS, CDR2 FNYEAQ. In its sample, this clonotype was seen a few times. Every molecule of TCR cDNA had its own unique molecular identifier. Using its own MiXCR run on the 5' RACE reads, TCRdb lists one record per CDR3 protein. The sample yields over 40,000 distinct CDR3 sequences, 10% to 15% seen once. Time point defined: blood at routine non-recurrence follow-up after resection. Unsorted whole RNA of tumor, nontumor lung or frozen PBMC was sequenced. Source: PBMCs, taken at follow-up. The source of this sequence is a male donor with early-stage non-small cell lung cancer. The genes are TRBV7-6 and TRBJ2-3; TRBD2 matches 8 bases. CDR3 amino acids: CASTRKTSGTDTQYF. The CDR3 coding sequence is TGTGCCAGTACCCGAAAGACTAGCGGCACAGATACGCAGTATTTT. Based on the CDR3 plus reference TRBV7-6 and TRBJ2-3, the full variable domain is GAGVSQSPRYKVTKRGQDVALRCDPISGHVSLYWYRQALGQGPEFLTYFNYEAQQDKSGLPNDRFSAERPEGSISTLTIQRTEQRDSAMYRCASTRKTSGTDTQYFGPGTRLTVL.